This entry features one TCR beta chain sequence. No antigen is known for it. V dropped 6 bases and J dropped 1; count of bases not matched to a gene: 8. The CDR3 is 15 amino acids. CDR1 is KGHSH and CDR2 is LQKENI in the germline V gene. This sample is drawn from a study of T cell responses to AZD1222 COVID-19 vaccine. Regarding the study as a whole: The repertoires were collected only after the peak T cell response. The study found Spike-specific TCR breadth and depth rose after two AZD1222 doses.

Profiled with immunoSEQ multiplex PCR; TCRdb holds only in-frame clones, not every one. The table has about 130,000 clones, about 90% seen once. The chain has TRBV18 and TRBJ1-1; TRBD1 matches at 7 bases. The sample was peripheral blood, taken on day 0 of AZD1222 vaccination. The receptor was isolated from an adult in good health. The CDR3 nucleotides are TGTGCCAGCTCCAGGGGGGTCCTAAGGAACACTGAAGCTTTCTTT. This encodes CASSRGVLRNTEAFF.